This passage covers 13 T cell receptor beta chains from one sample sequenced in a study of human T cells and chemical hapten exposure. Described time point: patch test 2, 6 weeks after DPC sensitization. Treatment of the sample: therapeutic diphenylcyclopropenone sensitization with weekly scalp DPC. TCRdb reanalysed the RACE reads using MiXCR and keeps one entry per CDR3 protein. The sample shows roughly 380,000 distinct CDR3 sequences, 6% to 7% of them seen only once. The sample was whole blood, taken in connection with sensitization to the hapten diphenylcyclopropenone (DPC). Receptor source: a woman between 18 and 30 years old with alopecia areata. Some clones in this sample may be carry-over from other donors' samples.

The chain combines TRBV24-1 with TRBJ2-5; D is undetermined. The germline V gene encodes CDR1 KGHDR and CDR2 SFDVKD. The CDR3 totals 14 residues. Trimming shortened V by 4 bases and J by 2 bases, and 10 bases separated the two germline ends. The CDR3 spells CATSDSRFQETQYF. CDR3 nucleotide sequence: TGTGCCACCAGTGACTCGCGGTTTCAAGAGACCCAGTACTTC.

The rearrangement joins TRBV2 to TRBJ1-1; 9 positions match TRBD1. The germline CDR1 and CDR2 sequences are SNHLY and FYNNEI. Trimming took 2 bases from V and 11 from J; bases not matched to a gene: 6. CDR3 length: 13 residues. The CDR3 protein is CASSELATGGAFF. CDR3 bases: TGTGCCAGCAGTGAACTCGCGACAGGGGGGGCTTTCTTT.

The CDR3 DNA sequence: TGCAGTGCCCCGGGACTAGCGGGGTCCTACAATGAGCAGTTCTTC. This translates into CSAPGLAGSYNEQFF. This chain uses TRBV20-1 with TRBJ2-1; TRBD2 aligns across 13 bases. Germline V gene lookup returns CDR1 DFQATT and CDR2 SNEGSKA (reference sequence). There are 15 residues in the CDR3. The V segment lost 6 bases and the J segment 1 base; nucleotides outside the gene matches: 3.

The J gene is TRBJ2-5, the V gene TRBV4-2; 10 bases map to TRBD2. Germline V CDR1 and CDR2: LGHNA, YNFKEQ. Trimming removed 0 bases from V and 4 bases from J; junction bases left unmatched: 8. The CDR3 runs to 17 residues. For the CDR3, the DNA is TGTGCCAGCAGCCAAGATTTGACAGCGGGGGGGTCAGAGACCCAGTACTTC. This translates into CASSQDLTAGGSETQYF.

The chain uses TRBV7-8 and TRBJ2-3; 8 nucleotides match TRBD2. CDR1 is SGHVS and CDR2 is FQNEAQ in the germline V gene. V lost 6 bases, J lost 4 bases, and 9 bases stayed unmatched. The CDR3 runs 15 residues. The CDR3 loop reads CASRLTGGLSDTQYF. In nucleotides, the CDR3 is TGTGCCAGCAGATTGACGGGGGGGCTGTCAGATACGCAGTATTTT.

The genes are TRBV5-1 and TRBJ2-7; D is possibly TRBD2 (6 bases). Germline CDR1 and CDR2: SGHRS and YFSETQ. The CDR3 has 17 amino acids. V lost 2 bases and J lost 0, with 18 bases in between. CDR3 protein: CASSLRSSALNSYEQYF. The CDR3 DNA reads as TGCGCCAGCAGCTTAAGATCTAGCGCCTTAAACTCCTACGAGCAGTACTTC.

This clonotype was seen a few times. The genes are TRBV5-6 and TRBJ2-1; 7 bases align to TRBD2. V lost 4 bases to trimming and J lost 5 bases; unmatched junction nucleotides: 9. Germline V lookup: CDR1 SGHDT, CDR2 YYEEEE. This CDR3 has 15 amino acids. CDR3 in amino acids: CASSLGGRSHNEQFF. CDR3 DNA: TGTGCCAGCAGCCTGGGAGGGAGGAGCCACAATGAGCAGTTCTTC.

This clonotype occurred a few times. The CDR3 bases are TGTGCCAGCAGTTTGCAGGGGTCCGAGCAGTACTTC. Its protein is CASSLQGSEQYF. This chain joins TRBV28 and TRBJ2-7, with a possible D match to TRBD1 (6 bases). With 3 bases removed from V and 6 bases from J, the gap between germline ends came to 9 bases. The CDR3 is 12 amino acids. Per germline, CDR1 MDHEN and CDR2 SYDVKM.

The V call is TRBV7-2, the J call TRBJ2-4; 7 bases fit TRBD1. This CDR3 region has 16 residues. The ends lost 5 bases at V and 0 bases at J; junction bases unmatched: 7. Germline V gives CDR1 SGHTA, CDR2 FQGNSA. The CDR3: CASSRGQLIAKNIQYF. The DNA of the CDR3 is TGTGCCAGCAGCCGGGGACAGCTTATAGCCAAAAACATTCAGTACTTC. The complete variable domain, with remaining parts taken from reference TRBV7-2 and TRBJ2-4, reads GAGVSQSPSNKVTEKGKDVELRCDPISGHTALYWYRQSLGQGLEFLIYFQGNSAPDKSGLPSDRFSAERTGGSVSTLTIQRTQQEDSAVYLCASSRGQLIAKNIQYFGAGTRLSVL.

The table lists this clonotype with many counts. This CDR3 reads CASSIGLGSGNQPQHF. The CDR3 bases are TGTGCCAGCAGCATAGGCCTGGGCTCGGGCAATCAGCCCCAGCATTTT. V and J are TRBV7-2 and TRBJ1-5, with no clear D. CDR3 length: 16 amino acids. Trimming left V 5 bases short and J 2 bases short, with 16 bases between. Germline lookup yields CDR1 SGHTA and CDR2 FQGNSA.

The chain is built from TRBV20-1 and TRBJ2-7; D may be TRBD2 (6 bases). The germline gives CDR1 DFQATT, CDR2 SNEGSKA (reference sequence). The germline V and J ends were trimmed by 6 bases and 0 bases, with 15 bases remaining between them. This CDR3 spans 14 amino acids. Here the CDR3 reads CSADGTYSSYEQYF. Written as DNA, the CDR3 is TGCAGTGCCGACGGGACTTATAGCTCCTACGAGCAGTACTTC.

The chain joins TRBV20-1 to TRBJ2-1; 7 bases are shared with TRBD2. J was trimmed by 12 bases and V by 5 bases; bases with no gene match: 19. The germline CDR1 and CDR2 sequences are DFQATT and SNEGSKA (reference sequence). The CDR3 spans 15 residues. The CDR3 reads CSAFHGTTPIVGQFF. In DNA form, the CDR3 reads TGCAGTGCTTTTCACGGGACTACGCCAATTGTGGGGCAGTTCTTC.

This clonotype has more than one count but fewer than ten. The V gene is TRBV6-2 or TRBV6-3, the J gene TRBJ2-7; D remains unclear. V shed 0 bases and J shed 0 bases, with 12 bases lying between them. The germline V gene encodes CDR1 MNHEY and CDR2 SVGEGT. This CDR3 contains 16 residues. The DNA for the CDR3 is TGTGCCAGCAGTTACTCAGCCCGTGGGGTCTCCTACGAGCAGTACTTC. It yields the protein CASSYSARGVSYEQYF.